A single sample is the source of the 14 T cell receptor beta chains below, sequenced in a study of blood T cell repertoires in COVID-19. The assay was immunoSEQ multiplex PCR, and TCRdb's table has in-frame clones only and misses some. Of over 200,000 clones in the sample, 80% to 95% are singletons; the top ten hold around 0.84%. The sample was peripheral blood. These receptors all stem from a man in his sixties with COVID-19, enrolled during active disease.

The chain joins TRBV30 to TRBJ2-3; D is possibly TRBD2 (6 bases). The CDR3 length is 15 residues. Germline V gene sequence: CDR1 GTSNPN, CDR2 SVGIG (reference sequence). The CDR3 nucleotides read TGTGCTCAAACCCGATGGGGGACTCGCACAGATACGCAGTATTTT. Amino acids: CAQTRWGTRTDTQYF.

The rearrangement joins TRBV24-1 to TRBJ2-1, with a possible D match to TRBD2 (5 bases). In germline, CDR1 is KGHDR, CDR2 SFDVKD. CDR3 length equals 13 residues. Trimming took 9 bases from V and 12 from J, leaving 20 bases between them. CDR3 sequence (DNA): TGTGCCACCGGTCAGTCTAGCCGAGGGCGGCAGTTCTTC. Translation gives CATGQSSRGRQFF.

J is TRBJ2-7 and V is TRBV18, with 9 nucleotides matching TRBD1. The CDR3 has 19 residues. The V gene end was trimmed by 0 bases and the J gene end by 2 bases; junction bases not matched to a gene: 14. CDR1 and CDR2 (germline): KGHSH, LQKENI. CDR3 nucleotides: TGTGCCAGCTCACCACCTGGGGACAGGGCTTACATCATTCCCTACGAGCAGTACTTC. Protein product: CASSPPGDRAYIIPYEQYF.

This clone was seen a single time. The V call is TRBV9, the J call TRBJ2-4; 12 nucleotides match TRBD1. The CDR3 is made up of 17 amino acids. J gave up 2 bases and V 4 bases, and 7 bases lay outside the gene matches. CDR1 and CDR2 from the germline V gene are SGDLS and YYNGEE. The CDR3 bases are TGTGCCAGCAGCTCAGGGACAGGGGGCAGGACCAAAAACATTCAGTACTTC. Its translation: CASSSGTGGRTKNIQYF.

The rearrangement links TRBV19 to TRBJ1-5; no clear D. Germline V CDR1 and CDR2: LNHDA, SQIVND (reference sequence). This CDR3 is 19 amino acids long. Trimming cost V 7 bases and J 0 bases, with 25 bases left between them. The CDR3 loop reads CASTPSGITVSYSNQPQHF. The CDR3 coding sequence is TGTGCCAGTACCCCCAGCGGGATCACCGTTTCTTATAGCAATCAGCCCCAGCATTTT. The full variable domain, rest sourced from reference TRBV19 and TRBJ1-5, is DGGITQSPKYLFRKEGQNVTLSCEQNLNHDAMYWYRQDPGQGLRLIYYSQIVNDFQKGDIAEGYSVSREKKESFPLTVTSAQKNPTAFYLCASTPSGITVSYSNQPQHFGDGTRLSIL.

For the CDR3, the DNA is TGTGCCACCTACATCAGGGGTGGCTACACCTTC. Translation gives CATYIRGGYTF. The chain is built from TRBV13 and TRBJ1-2, with TRBD1 as a possible D gene (6 bases). Germline V gene lookup returns CDR1 PRHDT and CDR2 FYEKMQ (reference sequence). This CDR3 is built from 11 residues. Trimming cost V 10 bases and J 7 bases, with 13 bases left between them.

J is TRBJ2-1 and V is TRBV7-2, with D perhaps TRBD2 (6 bases). Trimming cost V 3 bases and J 4 bases, with 13 bases left between them. The CDR3 extends over 15 amino acids. The germline V gene encodes CDR1 SGHTA and CDR2 FQGNSA. This CDR3 is CASSFVAEGYNEQFF. In nucleotides, the CDR3 is TGTGCCAGCAGCTTCGTGGCGGAGGGGTACAATGAGCAGTTCTTC.

This chain connects TRBV7-2 to TRBJ2-5; the D gene is possibly TRBD2 (6 bases). The CDR3 totals 16 residues. The germline V and J ends were trimmed by 4 bases and 1 base, with 16 bases remaining between them. Germline V gene data show CDR1 as SGHTA and CDR2 as FQGNSA. The CDR3 protein is CASSYQEGIRQETQYF. DNA of the CDR3: TGTGCCAGCAGCTACCAGGAGGGCATCCGCCAAGAGACCCAGTACTTC.

The gene calls are TRBV4-1 and TRBJ2-6, with D possibly matching TRBD1 (6 bases). The V end was cut by 4 bases, the J end by 2 bases, with 12 bases between. CDR1 and CDR2 from the germline V gene are MGHRA and YSYEKL. The CDR3 sequence is 16 residues long. The CDR3 loop is CASSRETGAGANVLTF. The CDR3 DNA follows: TGCGCCAGCAGCCGAGAGACAGGTGCTGGGGCCAACGTCCTGACTTTC.

V usage is TRBV28 and J usage is TRBJ2-3; 9 positions agree with TRBD1. Germline CDR1 MDHEN, CDR2 SYDVKM. The trim removed 6 bases at V and 4 bases at J, leaving 8 bases unmatched. This CDR3 region has 15 residues. The CDR3 DNA is TGTGCCAGCAGGTACCCCGGGACAGGGTCAGATACGCAGTATTTT. It encodes CASRYPGTGSDTQYF.

The J gene is TRBJ2-2, the V gene TRBV7-2, with D hard to call. With 1 base removed from V and 2 bases from J, the gap between germline ends came to 8 bases. Germline CDR1 reads SGHTA; CDR2 reads FQGNSA. There are 15 residues in the CDR3. The CDR3 loop is CASSLDGPNTGELFF. The CDR3 DNA is TGTGCCAGCAGCTTAGATGGCCCCAACACCGGGGAGCTGTTTTTT.

This chain joins TRBV18 and TRBJ1-5, with no clear D. The germline gives CDR1 KGHSH, CDR2 LQKENI. This CDR3 region has 15 residues. The V and J ends lost 2 bases and 0 bases respectively, with 8 bases between them. Written as DNA, the CDR3 is TGTGCCAGCTCACCAGAGGTGGGTAGCAATCAGCCCCAGCATTTT. As protein: CASSPEVGSNQPQHF.

This chain connects TRBV7-9 to TRBJ2-5, with D maybe TRBD1 (6 bases). CDR1 SEHNR and CDR2 FQNEAQ come from the germline V gene (reference sequence). The CDR3 is made up of 16 amino acids. The V end lost 5 bases, the J end lost 0 bases, and 16 bases lay between the germline ends. CDR3 in amino acids: CASSPSGWGHQETQYF. In nucleotides, the CDR3 is TGTGCCAGCAGCCCCTCCGGGTGGGGGCACCAAGAGACCCAGTACTTC.

V and J are TRBV27 and TRBJ2-3; 8 nucleotides match TRBD2. This CDR3 has 16 residues. The V and J ends lost 6 bases and 3 bases, in that order; junction bases with no gene match: 11. Germline values: CDR1 MNHEY, CDR2 SMNVEV (reference sequence). The CDR3 DNA sequence: TGTGCCAGCAGACCGCTAGCGGGTTTATTTACAGATACGCAGTATTTT. This gives the protein CASRPLAGLFTDTQYF.